This T cell receptor (beta chain) was retrieved from a study of cytomegalovirus exposure and HLA in healthy donors. Study details: Later, an analysis reported that the roughly 120 validation repertoires had used the same platform as the roughly 660 first-cohort repertoires. Study-level findings and limits: The study designated roughly 150 TCR beta chains cytomegalovirus-associated. Reportedly, diagnosis of cytomegalovirus status by the classifier showed high specificity and sensitivity.

Repertoires were generated with immunoSEQ multiplex PCR, while TCRdb's copy carries only in-frame clones and drops some. The sample contains 60,000 to 65,000 clones, almost 97% of which appear only once. Trimming pared 6 bases from V and 7 bases from J, leaving 19 bases between. This CDR3 contains 14 residues. Germline assignment: CDR1 MNHNY and CDR2 SVGAGI (reference sequence). Remarks on this clone: Antigen unknown.

Specimen: PBMCs. This receptor was identified in a woman aged 18 to 35 in good health and CMV-seronegative. The chain employs TRBV6-6 and TRBJ2-7, with a tentative D call TRBD1 (8 bases). The chain's CDR3 is CASRLGQGAGEQYF. CDR3 sequence (DNA): TGTGCCAGCAGACTCGGACAGGGAGCGGGGGAGCAGTACTTC.